The entry below describes one TCR beta chain. Generated by immunoSEQ multiplex PCR, the TCRdb table keeps only in-frame clones and is missing some. Here the sample spans more than 300,000 clones, 86% being singletons. This sample is drawn from a study of cytomegalovirus exposure and HLA in healthy donors. Overall study context: The 100 to 150 validation repertoires and the roughly 700 first-cohort repertoires shared a platform, a later analysis reported.

Trimming stripped 6 bases from V and 7 bases from J, with 9 bases between. CDR1 is MDHEN, CDR2 SYDVKM, per germline. The CDR3 extends over 11 amino acids. The receptor comes from a woman aged 18-29 years in good health and CMV-seronegative. Sequencing was performed on PBMCs. The chain links TRBV28 to TRBJ1-1; no clear D gene. CDR3 bases: TGTGCCAGCAGCTCGACAATTGAAGCTTTCTTT. Translating gives CASSSTIEAFF.